The rows below give T cell receptor beta chains drawn from one sample of a study of OX40 agonist ivuxolimab in advanced cancers. Using immunoSEQ multiplex PCR, the repertoire was profiled, and TCRdb retains in-frame clones only, with some absent. The table records about 83,000 clones, around 80% of them present only once. Material: CD4+ or CD8+ T cells sorted from blood, obtained in a trial of the OX40 agonist ivuxolimab. These receptors were obtained from an adult with an advanced solid tumor such as melanoma, head and neck, liver or kidney cancer. Each CDR3 is given with its conserved first and last residue. D genes are given only for firm matches. Clone size, where shown, is once, few, many, or a class for clones that have expanded.

length,J,V,D,size,CDR3,DNA
15,TRBJ1-5,TRBV2,-,-,CASSEDMGKGQPQHF,TGTGCCAGCAGTGAAGATATGGGGAAGGGTCAGCCCCAGCATTTT
14,TRBJ1-2,TRBV2,-,-,CASTAPVVGYGYTF,TGTGCCAGTACCGCTCCCGTGGTGGGATATGGCTACACCTTC
14,TRBJ1-3,TRBV6-5,-,once,CASSYAASGNTIYF,TGTGCCAGCAGTTACGCCGCCTCTGGAAACACCATATATTTT
13,TRBJ1-1,TRBV29-1,TRBD1,once,CSGGQGLYTEAFF,TGCAGCGGGGGACAGGGGCTTTACACTGAAGCTTTCTTT
13,TRBJ1-2,TRBV30,TRBD1,-,CAWKTGGDYGYTF,TGTGCCTGGAAAACAGGGGGCGACTATGGCTACACCTTC
15,TRBJ1-5,TRBV6-5,-,-,CASSSRNGAEQPQHF,TGTGCCAGCAGTTCGCGCAACGGGGCGGAGCAGCCCCAGCATTTT
15,TRBJ2-7,TRBV7-3,-,-,CASSLLAGENHEQYF,TGTGCCAGCAGCTTATTGGCCGGGGAAAACCACGAGCAGTACTTC
18,TRBJ2-7,TRBV9,TRBD1,-,CASRRFPGGTGATYEQYF,TGTGCCAGCAGGCGGTTCCCTGGGGGGACAGGGGCCACCTACGAGCAGTACTTC
12,TRBJ1-1,TRBV2,-,-,CASTGLNTEAFF,TGTGCCAGCACGGGGTTGAACACTGAAGCTTTCTTT
14,TRBJ2-2,TRBV6-1,-,-,CASQPGDYTGELFF,TGTGCCAGCCAACCGGGGGACTACACCGGGGAGCTGTTTTTT
19,TRBJ1-5,TRBV28,TRBD1,-,CASSSPLATGEGSNQPQHF,TGTGCCAGCAGTTCGCCCTTGGCAACAGGGGAGGGTAGCAATCAGCCCCAGCATTTT
14,TRBJ1-5,TRBV19,-,-,CASRYREFNQPQHF,TGTGCCAGTAGATACAGGGAATTTAATCAGCCCCAGCATTTT
15,TRBJ1-2,TRBV5-1,TRBD1,-,CASSFGDDRVRGYTF,TGCGCCAGCAGCTTTGGGGACGACAGGGTCCGTGGCTACACCTTC